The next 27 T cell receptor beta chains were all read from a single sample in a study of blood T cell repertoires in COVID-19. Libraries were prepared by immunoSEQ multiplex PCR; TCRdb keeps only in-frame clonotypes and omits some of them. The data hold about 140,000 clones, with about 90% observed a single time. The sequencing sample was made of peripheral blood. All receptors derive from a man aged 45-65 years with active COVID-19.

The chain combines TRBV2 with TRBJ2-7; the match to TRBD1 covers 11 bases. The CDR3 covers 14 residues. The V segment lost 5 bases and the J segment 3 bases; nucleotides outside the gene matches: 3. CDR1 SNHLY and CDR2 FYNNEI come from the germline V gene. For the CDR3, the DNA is TGTGCCAGCAGTACCGGGACAGGGGGCTACGAGCAGTACTTC. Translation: CASSTGTGGYEQYF.

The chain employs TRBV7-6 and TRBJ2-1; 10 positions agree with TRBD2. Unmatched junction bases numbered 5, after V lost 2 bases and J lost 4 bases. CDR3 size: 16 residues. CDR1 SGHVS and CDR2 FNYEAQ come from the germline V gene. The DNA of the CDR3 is TGTGCCAGCAGCTTAAATCCTAGCGGGGGATACAATGAGCAGTTCTTC. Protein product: CASSLNPSGGYNEQFF.

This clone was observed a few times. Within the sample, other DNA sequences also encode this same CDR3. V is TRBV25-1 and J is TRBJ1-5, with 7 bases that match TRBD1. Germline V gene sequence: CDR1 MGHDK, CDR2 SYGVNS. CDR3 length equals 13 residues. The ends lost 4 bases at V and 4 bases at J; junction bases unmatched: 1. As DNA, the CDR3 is TGTGCCAGCAGTGGACAGGGAAATCAGCCCCAGCATTTT. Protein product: CASSGQGNQPQHF.

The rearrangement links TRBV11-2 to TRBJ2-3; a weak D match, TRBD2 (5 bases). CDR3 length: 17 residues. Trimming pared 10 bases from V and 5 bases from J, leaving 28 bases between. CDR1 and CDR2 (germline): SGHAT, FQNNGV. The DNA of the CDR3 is TGTGCCACCGAACCAGGACGGCTAGCTGCCTTTGGAGATACGCAGTATTTT. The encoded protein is CATEPGRLAAFGDTQYF.

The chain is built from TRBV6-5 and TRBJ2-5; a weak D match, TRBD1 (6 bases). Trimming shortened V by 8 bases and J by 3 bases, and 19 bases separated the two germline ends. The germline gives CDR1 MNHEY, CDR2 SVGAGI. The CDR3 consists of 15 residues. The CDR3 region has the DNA TGTGCCAGCGTAAAAGAGAAAACAGGGAAAGAGACCCAGTACTTC. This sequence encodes CASVKEKTGKETQYF.

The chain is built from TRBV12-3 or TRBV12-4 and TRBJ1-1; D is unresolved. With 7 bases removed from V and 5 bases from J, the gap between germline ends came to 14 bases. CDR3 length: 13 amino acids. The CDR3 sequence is CASTLSRATEAFF. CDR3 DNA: TGTGCCAGCACCCTCTCGAGGGCGACTGAAGCTTTCTTT.

The CDR3 loop reads CASSPLGGNTEAFF. CDR3 bases: TGTGCCAGCTCACCTTTAGGCGGGAACACTGAAGCTTTCTTT. The chain has TRBV18 and TRBJ1-1; D is ambiguous. Trimming removed 3 bases at V and 1 base at J, with 9 bases between. The CDR3 loop spans 14 amino acids. Germline-derived CDR1 and CDR2 are KGHSH and LQKENI. Based on the CDR3 plus reference TRBV18 and TRBJ1-1, the full variable domain is NAGVMQNPRHLVRRRGQEARLRCSPMKGHSHVYWYRQLPEEGLKFMVYLQKENIIDESGMPKERFSAEFPKEGPSILRIQQVVRGDSAAYFCASSPLGGNTEAFFGQGTRLTVV.

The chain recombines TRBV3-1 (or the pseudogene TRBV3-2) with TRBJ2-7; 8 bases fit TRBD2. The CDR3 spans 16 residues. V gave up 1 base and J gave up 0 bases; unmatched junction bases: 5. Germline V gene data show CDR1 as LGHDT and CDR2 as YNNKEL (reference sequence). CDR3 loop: CASSQASGGRSYEQYF. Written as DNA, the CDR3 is TGTGCCAGCAGCCAAGCAAGCGGGGGCCGCTCCTACGAGCAGTACTTC.

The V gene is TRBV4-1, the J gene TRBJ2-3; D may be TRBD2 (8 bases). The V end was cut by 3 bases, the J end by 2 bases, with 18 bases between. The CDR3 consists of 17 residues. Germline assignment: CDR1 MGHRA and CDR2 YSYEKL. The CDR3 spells CASSQDGTAGDTDTQYF. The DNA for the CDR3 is TGCGCCAGCAGCCAGGATGGGACAGCGGGGGACACAGATACGCAGTATTTT.

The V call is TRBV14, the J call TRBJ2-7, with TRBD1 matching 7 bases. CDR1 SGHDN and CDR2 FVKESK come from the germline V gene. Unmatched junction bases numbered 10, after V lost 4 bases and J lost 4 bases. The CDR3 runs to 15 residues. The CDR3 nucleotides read TGTGCCAGCAGCCGAAGAGGCAGGGGGATGTACGAGCAGTACTTC. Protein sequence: CASSRRGRGMYEQYF. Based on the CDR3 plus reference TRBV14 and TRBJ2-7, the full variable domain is EAGVTQFPSHSVIEKGQTVTLRCDPISGHDNLYWYRRVMGKEIKFLLHFVKESKQDESGMPNNRFLAERTGGTYSTLKVQPAELEDSGVYFCASSRRGRGMYEQYFGPGTRLTVT.

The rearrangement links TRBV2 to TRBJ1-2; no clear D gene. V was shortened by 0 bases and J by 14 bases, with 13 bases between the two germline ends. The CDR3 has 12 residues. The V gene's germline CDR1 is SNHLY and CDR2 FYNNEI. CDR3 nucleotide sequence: TGTGCCAGCAGTGAAGCGGGCAGGCCCTTAACCTTC. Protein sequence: CASSEAGRPLTF.

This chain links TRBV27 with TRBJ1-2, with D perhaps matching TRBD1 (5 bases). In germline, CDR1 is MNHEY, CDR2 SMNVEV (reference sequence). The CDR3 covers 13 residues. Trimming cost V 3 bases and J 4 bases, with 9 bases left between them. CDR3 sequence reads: CASSFGGSYGYTF. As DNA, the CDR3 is TGTGCCAGCAGTTTCGGGGGATCCTATGGCTACACCTTC.

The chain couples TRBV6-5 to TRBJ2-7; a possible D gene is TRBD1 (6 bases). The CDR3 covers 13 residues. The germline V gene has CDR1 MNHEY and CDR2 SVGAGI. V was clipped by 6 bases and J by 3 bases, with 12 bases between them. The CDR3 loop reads CASSLEGGYEQYF. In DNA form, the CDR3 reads TGTGCCAGCAGCCTGGAAGGGGGCTACGAGCAGTACTTC.

The CDR3: CASSRRGTNEKLFF. The CDR3 nucleotides read TGTGCCAGCAGCCGTCGGGGGACTAATGAAAAACTGTTTTTT. The rearrangement links TRBV3-1 (or the pseudogene TRBV3-2) to TRBJ1-4, with D possibly matching TRBD1 (5 bases). The germline CDR1 and CDR2 sequences are LGHDT and YNNKEL (reference sequence). Trimming stripped 4 bases from V and 2 bases from J, with 8 bases between. The CDR3 totals 14 residues.

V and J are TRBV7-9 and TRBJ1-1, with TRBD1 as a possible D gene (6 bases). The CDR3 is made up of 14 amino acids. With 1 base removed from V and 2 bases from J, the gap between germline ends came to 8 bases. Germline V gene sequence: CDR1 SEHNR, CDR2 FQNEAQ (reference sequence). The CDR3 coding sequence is TGTGCCAGCAGCTTAGGGACAGCCAACACTGAAGCTTTCTTT. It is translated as CASSLGTANTEAFF. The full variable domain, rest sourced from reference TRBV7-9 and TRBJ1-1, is DTGVSQNPRHKITKRGQNVTFRCDPISEHNRLYWYRQTLGQGPEFLTYFQNEAQLEKSRLLSDRFSAERPKGSFSTLEIQRTEQGDSAMYLCASSLGTANTEAFFGQGTRLTVV.

CDR3 bases: TGTGCCAGTAGTATATACAGGAACCCTAGCAATCAGCCCCAGCATTTT. It translates to CASSIYRNPSNQPQHF. The chain couples TRBV19 to TRBJ1-5, with D maybe TRBD1 (5 bases). The V gene lost 2 bases and the J gene lost 0 bases, with 11 bases spanning the gap. Germline V gene sequence: CDR1 LNHDA, CDR2 SQIVND (reference sequence). The CDR3 runs 16 residues.

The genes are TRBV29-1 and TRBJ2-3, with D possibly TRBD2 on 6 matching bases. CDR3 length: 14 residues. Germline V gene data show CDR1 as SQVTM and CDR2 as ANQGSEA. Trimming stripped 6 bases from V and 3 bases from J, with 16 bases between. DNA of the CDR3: TGCAGCGTGCCACTCAGCGGGCAAACAGATACGCAGTATTTT. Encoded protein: CSVPLSGQTDTQYF.

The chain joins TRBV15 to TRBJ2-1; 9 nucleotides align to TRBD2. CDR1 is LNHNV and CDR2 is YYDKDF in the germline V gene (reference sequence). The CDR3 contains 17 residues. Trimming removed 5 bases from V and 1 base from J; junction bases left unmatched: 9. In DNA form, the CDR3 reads TGTGCCACCAGCGGGTTCGGCGGGGGGGCATCCTACAATGAGCAGTTCTTC. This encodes CATSGFGGGASYNEQFF.

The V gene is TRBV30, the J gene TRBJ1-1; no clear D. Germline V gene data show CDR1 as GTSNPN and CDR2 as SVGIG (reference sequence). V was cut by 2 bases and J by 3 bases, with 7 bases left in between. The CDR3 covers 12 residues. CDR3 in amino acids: CAWSRGYTEAFF. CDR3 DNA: TGTGCCTGGAGTAGAGGGTACACTGAAGCTTTCTTT.

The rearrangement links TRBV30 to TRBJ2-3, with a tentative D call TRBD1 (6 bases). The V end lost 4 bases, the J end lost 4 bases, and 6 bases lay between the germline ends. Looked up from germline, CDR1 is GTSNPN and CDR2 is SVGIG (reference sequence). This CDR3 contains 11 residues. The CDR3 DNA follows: TGTGCCTGGAAGGGGGCAGATACGCAGTATTTT. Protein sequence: CAWKGADTQYF.

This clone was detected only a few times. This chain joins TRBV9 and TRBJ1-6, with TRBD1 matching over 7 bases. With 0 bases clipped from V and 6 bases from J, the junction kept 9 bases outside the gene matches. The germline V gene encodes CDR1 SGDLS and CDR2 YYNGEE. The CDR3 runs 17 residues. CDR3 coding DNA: TGTGCCAGCAGCGTAGGGACAGGAGAAAAACTTAATTCACCCCTCCACTTT. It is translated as CASSVGTGEKLNSPLHF.

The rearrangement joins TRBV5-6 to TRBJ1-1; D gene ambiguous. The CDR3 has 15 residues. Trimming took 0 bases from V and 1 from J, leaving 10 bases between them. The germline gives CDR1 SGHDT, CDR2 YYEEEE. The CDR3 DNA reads TGTGCCAGCAGCTTGGGCCCGGGGAAGAACACTGAAGCTTTCTTT. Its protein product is CASSLGPGKNTEAFF.

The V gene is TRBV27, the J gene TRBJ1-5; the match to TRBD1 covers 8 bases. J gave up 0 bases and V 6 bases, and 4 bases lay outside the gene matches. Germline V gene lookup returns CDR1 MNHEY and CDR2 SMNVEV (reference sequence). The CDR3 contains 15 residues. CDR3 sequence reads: CASSRQGSSNQPQHF. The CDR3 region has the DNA TGTGCCAGCAGCCGACAGGGGAGTAGCAATCAGCCCCAGCATTTT.

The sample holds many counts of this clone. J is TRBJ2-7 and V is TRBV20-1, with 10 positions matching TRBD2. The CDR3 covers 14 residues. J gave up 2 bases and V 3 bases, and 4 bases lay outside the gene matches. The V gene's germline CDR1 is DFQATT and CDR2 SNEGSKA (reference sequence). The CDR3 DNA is TGCAGTGCTAGTCTAGCGGGGGTCACCTACGAGCAGTACTTC. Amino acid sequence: CSASLAGVTYEQYF.

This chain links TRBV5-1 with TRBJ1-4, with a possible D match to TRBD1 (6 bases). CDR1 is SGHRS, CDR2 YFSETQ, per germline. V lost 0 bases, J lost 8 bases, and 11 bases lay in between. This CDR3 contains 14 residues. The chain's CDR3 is CASSLAGGAEKLFF. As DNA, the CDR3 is TGCGCCAGCAGCTTGGCCGGGGGGGCCGAAAAACTGTTTTTT.

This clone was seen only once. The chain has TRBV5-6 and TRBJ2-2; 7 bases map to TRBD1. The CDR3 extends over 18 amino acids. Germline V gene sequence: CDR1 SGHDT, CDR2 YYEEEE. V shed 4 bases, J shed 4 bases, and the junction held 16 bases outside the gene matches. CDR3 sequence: CASSRLNDRVYGTGELFF. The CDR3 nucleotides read TGTGCCAGCAGCCGACTAAATGACAGGGTGTATGGCACCGGGGAGCTGTTTTTT.

CDR3 amino acids: CATSTPYSSGNTIYF. CDR3 nucleotide sequence: TGTGCCACCAGCACCCCGTATAGCTCTGGAAACACCATATATTTT. The chain recombines TRBV15 with TRBJ1-3; D call uncertain. Germline CDR1 and CDR2: LNHNV and YYDKDF (reference sequence). The CDR3 is 15 amino acids. The V and J ends lost 4 bases and 0 bases respectively, with 10 bases between them.